This is a list of T cell receptor beta chains from one sample in a study of CD8 T cells in ankylosing spondylitis. TCRdb redid the calling of the 5' RACE reads with MiXCR, one entry per CDR3 protein. The sample lists 350,000 to 450,000 distinct CDR3 sequences, 20% to 25% occurring once. The sample taken for sequencing was blood, either unsorted or a sorted T cell fraction (not recorded which). The source is a male donor with ankylosing spondylitis or in good health (not recorded which). The CDR3 runs from the conserved cysteine through the conserved F or W. Each record gives: D gene, V gene, J gene, CDR3 protein. D genes are given only for firm matches.

-,TRBV2,TRBJ1-2,CASKGNDVGINYGYTF
-,TRBV30,TRBJ2-7,CAWRDGSYEQYF
TRBD2,TRBV20-1,TRBJ2-3,CSARDRLAGDSDTQYF
-,TRBV25-1,TRBJ2-7,CASSDVGPSGTAMSYEQYF
TRBD1,TRBV10-3,TRBJ2-6,CAISDTGELAGANVLTF
TRBD1,TRBV5-1,TRBJ1-1,CASSTHRGVRTEAFF
TRBD1,TRBV7-7,TRBJ2-1,CASSLPGQYNEQFF
-,TRBV7-6,TRBJ1-1,CASSLMGGNTEAFF
-,TRBV29-1,TRBJ2-2,CSVTANTGELFF
TRBD2,TRBV6-6,TRBJ2-5,CASSSTSGGEYF
-,TRBV28,TRBJ2-7,CASSFYTSYEQYF
TRBD1,TRBV12-3/TRBV12-4,TRBJ2-1,CASSEGQGSYNEQFF
-,TRBV30,TRBJ2-7,CARSGAYEQYF
TRBD1,TRBV24-1,TRBJ2-1,CATSDFRQGANNEQFF
-,TRBV21-1,TRBJ2-3,CASSPTTGGADTQYF
-,TRBV20-1,TRBJ2-5,CSARAPDQETQYF
TRBD2,TRBV25-1,TRBJ2-1,CASSEWGGGALNEQFF
TRBD1,TRBV4-2,TRBJ2-7,CASSQARTGFARGEQYF
TRBD1,TRBV28,TRBJ2-2,CASISPKTGHTGELFF
-,TRBV12-3/TRBV12-4,TRBJ2-5,CASSSPGAGQYF
TRBD1,TRBV7-9,TRBJ2-7,CASSHHSGTGGYEQYF
-,TRBV5-4,TRBJ2-7,CASSHPPRDEQYF
TRBD2,TRBV2,TRBJ2-7,CASVGLAGYEQYF
TRBD1,TRBV29-1,TRBJ2-2,CSVEARQGKIGELFF
-,TRBV12-5,TRBJ2-1,CASGLGTYNEQFF
-,TRBV2,TRBJ2-4,CASGENIQYF
-,TRBV28,TRBJ2-7,CASSGGTAYEQYF
TRBD1,TRBV15,TRBJ2-5,CATSHRGSETQYF
TRBD1,TRBV12-3/TRBV12-4,TRBJ2-1,CASSHEGEDRALNEQFF
-,TRBV29-1,TRBJ2-7,CSAVTGLTSYEQYF
-,TRBV28,TRBJ2-5,CASSLISGAYRFQETQYF
TRBD1,TRBV29-1,TRBJ2-1,CSVRGQYNEQFF
-,TRBV12-3/TRBV12-4,TRBJ2-3,CASSSRGPLGTDTQYF
TRBD1,TRBV10-1,TRBJ2-3,CASSAPGTGGEGLSTDTQYF
TRBD2,TRBV10-1,TRBJ2-7,CASSESVLAGGIGDEQYF
-,TRBV3-1,TRBJ2-2,CASSTLGQVNTGELFF
TRBD2,TRBV27,TRBJ2-7,CASSSLAWEQYF
-,TRBV6-5,TRBJ1-4,CASSSTPGFKRRGGEKLFF
-,TRBV12-3/TRBV12-4,TRBJ1-1,CASSLGERAFF
-,TRBV27,TRBJ1-1,CASRGAGAEAFF
-,TRBV12-3/TRBV12-4,TRBJ2-2,CASRNGATGELFF
TRBD1,TRBV7-2,TRBJ2-7,CASSIGQGGPYEQYF
TRBD2,TRBV7-8,TRBJ2-7,CASSHSGTRSYEQYF
-,TRBV4-1,TRBJ2-3,CASSQGPEIPTQYF
TRBD1,TRBV7-6,TRBJ1-6,CASSRHKGQTYNSPLHF
-,TRBV5-6,TRBJ2-2,CASSSRFVEASTGELFF
-,TRBV2,TRBJ2-3,CVWREETDTQYF
TRBD2,TRBV11-2,TRBJ2-2,CASSPQRGMTGELFF
-,TRBV3-1,TRBJ2-5,CASSQEGLQETQYF
TRBD1,TRBV7-9,TRBJ2-7,CASSPSGGRGEQYF